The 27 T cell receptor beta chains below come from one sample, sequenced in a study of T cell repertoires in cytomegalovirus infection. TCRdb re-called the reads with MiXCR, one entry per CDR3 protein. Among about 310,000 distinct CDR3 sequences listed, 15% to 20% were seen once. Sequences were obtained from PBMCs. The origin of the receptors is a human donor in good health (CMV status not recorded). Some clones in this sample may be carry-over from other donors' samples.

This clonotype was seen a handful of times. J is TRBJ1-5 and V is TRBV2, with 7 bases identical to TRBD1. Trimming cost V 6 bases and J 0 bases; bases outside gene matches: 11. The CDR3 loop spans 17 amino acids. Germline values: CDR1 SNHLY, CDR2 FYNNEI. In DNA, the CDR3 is TGTGCCAGCAGGGGGACAGACCCGAGTCCTAGCAATCAGCCCCAGCATTTT. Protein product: CASRGTDPSPSNQPQHF. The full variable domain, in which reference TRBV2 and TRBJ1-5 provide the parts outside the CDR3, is EPEVTQTPSHQVTQMGQEVILRCVPISNHLYFYWYRQILGQKVEFLVSFYNNEISEKSEIFDDQFSVERPDGSNFTLKIRSTKLEDSAMYFCASRGTDPSPSNQPQHFGDGTRLSIL.

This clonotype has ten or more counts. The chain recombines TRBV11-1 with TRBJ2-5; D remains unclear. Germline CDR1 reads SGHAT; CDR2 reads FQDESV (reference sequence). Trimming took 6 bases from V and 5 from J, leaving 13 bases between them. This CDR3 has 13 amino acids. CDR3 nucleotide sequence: TGTGCCAGCAGGGAAAGAACCCGGGAGACCCAGTACTTC. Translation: CASRERTRETQYF.

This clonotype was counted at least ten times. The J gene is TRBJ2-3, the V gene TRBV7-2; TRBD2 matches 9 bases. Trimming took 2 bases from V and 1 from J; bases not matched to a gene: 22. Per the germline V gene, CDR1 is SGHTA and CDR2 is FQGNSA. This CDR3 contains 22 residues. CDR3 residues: CASSLKSGARGGRSGGTDTQYF. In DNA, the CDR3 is TGTGCCAGCAGCTTAAAGTCTGGGGCGCGGGGGGGACGATCGGGAGGCACAGATACGCAGTATTTT.

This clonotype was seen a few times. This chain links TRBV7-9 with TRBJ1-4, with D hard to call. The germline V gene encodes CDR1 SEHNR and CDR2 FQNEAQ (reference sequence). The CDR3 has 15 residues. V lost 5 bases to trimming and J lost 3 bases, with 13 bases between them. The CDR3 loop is CASSRAPAANEKLFF. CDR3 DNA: TGTGCCAGCAGCCGGGCCCCCGCGGCTAATGAAAAACTGTTTTTT.

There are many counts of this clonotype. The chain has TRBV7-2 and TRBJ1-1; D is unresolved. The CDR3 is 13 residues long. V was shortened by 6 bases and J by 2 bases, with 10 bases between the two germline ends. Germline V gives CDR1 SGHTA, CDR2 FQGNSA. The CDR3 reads CASSDWGNTEAFF. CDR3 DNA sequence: TGTGCCAGCAGTGATTGGGGTAACACTGAAGCTTTCTTT.

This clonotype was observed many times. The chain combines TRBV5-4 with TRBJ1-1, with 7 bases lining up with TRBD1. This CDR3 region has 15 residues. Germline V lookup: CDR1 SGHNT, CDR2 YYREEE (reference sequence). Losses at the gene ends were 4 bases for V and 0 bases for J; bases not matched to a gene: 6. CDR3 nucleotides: TGTGCCAGCAGCCCGTCGACAGGGATGAACACTGAAGCTTTCTTT. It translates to CASSPSTGMNTEAFF.

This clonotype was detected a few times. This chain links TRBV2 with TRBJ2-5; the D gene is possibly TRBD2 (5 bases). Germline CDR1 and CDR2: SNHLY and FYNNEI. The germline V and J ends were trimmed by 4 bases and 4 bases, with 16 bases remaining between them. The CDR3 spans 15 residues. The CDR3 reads CASSGEGLRGETQYF. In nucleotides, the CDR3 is TGTGCCAGCAGTGGAGAGGGCCTACGAGGAGAGACCCAGTACTTC.

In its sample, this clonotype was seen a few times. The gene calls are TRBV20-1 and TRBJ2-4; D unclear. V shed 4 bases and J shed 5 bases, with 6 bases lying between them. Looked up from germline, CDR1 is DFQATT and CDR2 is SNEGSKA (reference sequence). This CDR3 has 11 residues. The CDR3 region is CSANKQNIQYF. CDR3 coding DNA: TGCAGTGCTAATAAACAAAACATTCAGTACTTC.

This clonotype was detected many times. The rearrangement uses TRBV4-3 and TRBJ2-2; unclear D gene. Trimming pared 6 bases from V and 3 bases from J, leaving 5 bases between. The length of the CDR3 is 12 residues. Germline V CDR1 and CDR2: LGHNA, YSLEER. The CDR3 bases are TGCGCCAGCAGGGGGTACACCGGGGAGCTGTTTTTT. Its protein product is CASRGYTGELFF.

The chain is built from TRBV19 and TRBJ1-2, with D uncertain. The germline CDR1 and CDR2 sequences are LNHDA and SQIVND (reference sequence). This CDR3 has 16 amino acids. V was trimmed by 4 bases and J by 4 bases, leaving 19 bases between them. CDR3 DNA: TGTGCCAGTAGTAACCGACTGGACGAAGAATCCTATGGCTACACCTTC. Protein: CASSNRLDEESYGYTF.

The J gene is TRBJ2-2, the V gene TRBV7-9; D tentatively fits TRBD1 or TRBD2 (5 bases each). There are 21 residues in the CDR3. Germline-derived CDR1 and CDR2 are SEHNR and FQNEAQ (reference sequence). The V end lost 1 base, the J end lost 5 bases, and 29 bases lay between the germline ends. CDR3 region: CASSLEIPKFGGRRRTGELFF. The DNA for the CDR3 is TGTGCCAGCAGCTTAGAGATACCAAAGTTTGGGGGACGCAGAAGGACCGGGGAGCTGTTTTTT. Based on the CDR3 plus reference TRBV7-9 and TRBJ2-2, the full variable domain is DTGVSQNPRHKITKRGQNVTFRCDPISEHNRLYWYRQTLGQGPEFLTYFQNEAQLEKSRLLSDRFSAERPKGSFSTLEIQRTEQGDSAMYLCASSLEIPKFGGRRRTGELFFGEGSRLTVL.

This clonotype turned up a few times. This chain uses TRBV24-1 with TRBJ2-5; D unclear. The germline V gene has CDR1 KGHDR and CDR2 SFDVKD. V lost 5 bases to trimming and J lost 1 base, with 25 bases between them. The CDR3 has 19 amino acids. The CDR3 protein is CATSAVSGWAGTPQETQYF. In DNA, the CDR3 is TGTGCCACCAGTGCCGTCTCCGGATGGGCAGGCACCCCCCAAGAGACCCAGTACTTC.

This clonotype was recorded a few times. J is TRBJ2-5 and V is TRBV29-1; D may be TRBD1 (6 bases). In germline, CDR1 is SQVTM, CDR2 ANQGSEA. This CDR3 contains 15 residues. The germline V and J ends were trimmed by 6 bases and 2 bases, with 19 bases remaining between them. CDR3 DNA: TGCAGCGTCCGAAGGGTAGGGGGACATCAAGAGACCCAGTACTTC. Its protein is CSVRRVGGHQETQYF.

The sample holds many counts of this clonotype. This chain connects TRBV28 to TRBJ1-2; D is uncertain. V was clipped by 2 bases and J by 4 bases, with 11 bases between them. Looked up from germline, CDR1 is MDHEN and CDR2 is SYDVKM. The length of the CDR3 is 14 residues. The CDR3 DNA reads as TGTGCCAGCAGTTTAGGTCGGCCACTCTATGGCTACACCTTC. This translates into CASSLGRPLYGYTF.

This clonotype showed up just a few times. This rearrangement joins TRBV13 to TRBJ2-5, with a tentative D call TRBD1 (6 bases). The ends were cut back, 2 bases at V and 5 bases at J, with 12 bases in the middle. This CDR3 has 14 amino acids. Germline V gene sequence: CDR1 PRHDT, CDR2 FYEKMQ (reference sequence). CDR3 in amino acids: CASSLNYRAETQYF. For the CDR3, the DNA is TGTGCCAGCAGCTTAAACTACAGGGCTGAGACCCAGTACTTC.

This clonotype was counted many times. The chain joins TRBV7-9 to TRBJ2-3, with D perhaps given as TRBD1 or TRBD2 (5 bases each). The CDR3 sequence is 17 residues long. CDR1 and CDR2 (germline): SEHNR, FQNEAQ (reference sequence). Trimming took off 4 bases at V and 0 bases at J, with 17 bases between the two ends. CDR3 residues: CASSSTRDVASTDTQYF. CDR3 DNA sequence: TGTGCCAGCAGCTCCACTAGGGACGTGGCGAGCACAGATACGCAGTATTTT.

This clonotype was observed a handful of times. CDR3 DNA sequence: TGTGCCAGCAGCCCCGCCAGGAAGGGGGAGCAGTACTTC. Translated, it gives CASSPARKGEQYF. The chain recombines TRBV28 with TRBJ2-7; D possibly corresponds to TRBD1 (5 bases). V was pared by 6 bases and J by 7 bases, with 16 bases between. This CDR3 has 13 residues. Germline CDR1 MDHEN, CDR2 SYDVKM.

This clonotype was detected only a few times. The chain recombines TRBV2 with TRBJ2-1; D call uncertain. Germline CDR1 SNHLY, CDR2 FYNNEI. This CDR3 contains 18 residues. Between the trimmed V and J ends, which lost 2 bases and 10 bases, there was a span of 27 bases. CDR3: CASSESRWGTGPRTEQFF. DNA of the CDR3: TGTGCCAGCAGTGAAAGCAGGTGGGGAACTGGCCCAAGGACGGAGCAGTTCTTC.

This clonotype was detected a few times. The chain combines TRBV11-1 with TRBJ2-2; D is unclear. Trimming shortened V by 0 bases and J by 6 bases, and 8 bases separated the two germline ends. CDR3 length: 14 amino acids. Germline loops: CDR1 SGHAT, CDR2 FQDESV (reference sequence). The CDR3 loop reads CASSLAHRAGELFF. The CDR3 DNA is TGTGCCAGCAGCTTAGCGCATAGGGCCGGGGAGCTGTTTTTT.

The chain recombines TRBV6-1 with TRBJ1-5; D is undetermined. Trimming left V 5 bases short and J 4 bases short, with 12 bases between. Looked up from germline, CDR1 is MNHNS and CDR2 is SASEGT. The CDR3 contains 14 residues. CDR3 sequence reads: CASSRHEGNQPQHF. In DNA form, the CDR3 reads TGTGCCAGCAGTCGTCACGAGGGAAATCAGCCCCAGCATTTT.

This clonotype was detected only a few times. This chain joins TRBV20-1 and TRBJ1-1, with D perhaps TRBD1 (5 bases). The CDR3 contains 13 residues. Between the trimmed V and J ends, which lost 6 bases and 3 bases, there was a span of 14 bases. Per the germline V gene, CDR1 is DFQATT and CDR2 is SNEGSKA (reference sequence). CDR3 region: CSAADRGDTEAFF. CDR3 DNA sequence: TGCAGTGCAGCGGACCGGGGGGACACTGAAGCTTTCTTT.

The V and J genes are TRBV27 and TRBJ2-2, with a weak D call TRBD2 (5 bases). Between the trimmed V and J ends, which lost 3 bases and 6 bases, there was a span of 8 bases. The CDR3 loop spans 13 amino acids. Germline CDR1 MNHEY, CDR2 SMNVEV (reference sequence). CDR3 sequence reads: CASSFSVPGELFF. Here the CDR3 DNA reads TGTGCCAGCAGTTTTAGCGTCCCCGGGGAGCTGTTTTTT.

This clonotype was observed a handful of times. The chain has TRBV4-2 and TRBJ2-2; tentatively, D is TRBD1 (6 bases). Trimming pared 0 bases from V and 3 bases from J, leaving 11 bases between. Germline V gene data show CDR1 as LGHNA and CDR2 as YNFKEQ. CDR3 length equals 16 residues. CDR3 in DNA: TGTGCCAGCAGCCAAGAGGTGGGGGCCGACACCGGGGAGCTGTTTTTT. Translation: CASSQEVGADTGELFF.

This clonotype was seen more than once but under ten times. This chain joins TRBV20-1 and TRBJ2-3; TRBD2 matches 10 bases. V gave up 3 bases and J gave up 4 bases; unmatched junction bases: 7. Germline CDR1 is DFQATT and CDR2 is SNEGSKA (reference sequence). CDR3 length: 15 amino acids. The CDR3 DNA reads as TGCAGTGCTAGTCGGTCTAGCGGGAGTGCAGATACGCAGTATTTT. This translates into CSASRSSGSADTQYF.

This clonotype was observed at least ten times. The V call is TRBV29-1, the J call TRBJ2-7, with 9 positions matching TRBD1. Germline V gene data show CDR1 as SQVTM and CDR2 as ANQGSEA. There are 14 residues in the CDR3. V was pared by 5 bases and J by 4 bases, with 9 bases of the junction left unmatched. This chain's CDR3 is CSVRPRQGGYEQYF. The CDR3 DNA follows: TGCAGCGTTCGCCCTCGACAGGGGGGTTACGAGCAGTACTTC.

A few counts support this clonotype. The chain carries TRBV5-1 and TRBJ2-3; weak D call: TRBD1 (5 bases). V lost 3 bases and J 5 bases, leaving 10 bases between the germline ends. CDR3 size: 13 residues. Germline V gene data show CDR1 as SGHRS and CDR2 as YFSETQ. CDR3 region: CASSYDDRDTQYF. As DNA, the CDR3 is TGCGCCAGCAGCTATGACGACAGAGATACGCAGTATTTT.

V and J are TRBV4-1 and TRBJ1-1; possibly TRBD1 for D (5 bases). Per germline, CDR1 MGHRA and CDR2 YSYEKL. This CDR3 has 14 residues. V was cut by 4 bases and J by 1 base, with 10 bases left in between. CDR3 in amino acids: CASSRPGGNTEAFF. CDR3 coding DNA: TGCGCCAGCAGCCGGCCGGGGGGGAACACTGAAGCTTTCTTT.